This passage covers 18 T cell receptor beta chains from one sample sequenced in a study of CD8 T cells in Susac syndrome. With random hexamers, reverse transcription was performed on about 0.5 to 1 ug of RNA. MiXCR was run by TCRdb on the immunoSEQ multiplex PCR reads, yielding one entry per CDR3 protein. This table holds roughly 200,000 distinct CDR3 sequences, approximately 95% found once. Input material: CD4+ T cells from PBMCs. The receptor source for this set is a human donor with multiple sclerosis.

The CDR3 region is CASSQWKSYEQYF. CDR3 coding DNA: TGTGCCAGCAGCCAATGGAAGTCCTACGAGCAGTACTTC. The gene calls are TRBV14 and TRBJ2-7; D is ambiguous. This CDR3 is 13 amino acids long. With 2 bases removed from V and 1 base from J, the gap between germline ends came to 6 bases. Germline V gene lookup returns CDR1 SGHDN and CDR2 FVKESK.

The V gene is TRBV12-3 or TRBV12-4, the J gene TRBJ2-3; 7 bases fit TRBD1. This CDR3 has 18 amino acids. The V gene end was trimmed by 3 bases and the J gene end by 2 bases; junction bases not matched to a gene: 14. CDR3 bases: TGTGCCAGCAGTTTTCCACAGGGGACCAAGTCCTACACAGATACGCAGTATTTT. This sequence encodes CASSFPQGTKSYTDTQYF.

This sequence joins TRBV20-1 and TRBJ2-5; TRBD1 or TRBD2 may be the D gene (5 bases each). The CDR3 length is 14 residues. Germline V lookup: CDR1 DFQATT, CDR2 SNEGSKA (reference sequence). V lost 3 bases, J lost 9 bases, and 20 bases lay in between. Here the CDR3 reads CSAREGTAKGAQYF. The CDR3 bases are TGCAGTGCTAGGGAAGGGACCGCCAAGGGTGCCCAGTACTTC.

V usage is TRBV20-1 and J usage is TRBJ1-3, with D hard to call. This CDR3 spans 13 amino acids. Trimming left V 0 bases short and J 3 bases short, with 6 bases between. Germline values: CDR1 DFQATT, CDR2 SNEGSKA (reference sequence). The CDR3 nucleotides are TGCAGTGCTAGAGACATATTTGGAAACACCATATATTTT. This sequence encodes CSARDIFGNTIYF.

The V gene is TRBV12-3 or TRBV12-4, the J gene TRBJ1-4; possibly TRBD1 for D (6 bases). V was shortened by 6 bases and J by 8 bases, with 13 bases between the two germline ends. This CDR3 is 13 amino acids long. DNA for the CDR3: TGTGCCAGCAGCGTAGCCGGGACAGAAAAACTGTTTTTT. Protein sequence: CASSVAGTEKLFF.

The chain recombines TRBV4-2 with TRBJ1-1; the D gene is possibly TRBD1 (5 bases). CDR1 and CDR2 (germline): LGHNA, YNFKEQ. The CDR3 sequence is 11 residues long. With 1 base removed from V and 10 bases from J, the gap between germline ends came to 7 bases. In nucleotides, the CDR3 is TGTGCCAGCAGCCAAGGGGGGGGAGCTTTCTTT. It is translated as CASSQGGGAFF.

This clonotype was counted a single time. This rearrangement joins TRBV20-1 to TRBJ2-3; tentative D call: TRBD2 (7 bases). This CDR3 is built from 13 residues. Trimming pared 7 bases from V and 5 bases from J, leaving 16 bases between. CDR1 is DFQATT and CDR2 is SNEGSKA in the germline V gene (reference sequence). CDR3 sequence: CSVGGPRGDTQYF. CDR3 sequence (DNA): TGCAGTGTCGGGGGGCCAAGGGGAGATACGCAGTATTTT.

The genes are TRBV29-1 and TRBJ1-5, with 7 bases that match TRBD1. Trimming at V came to 6 bases and at J to 4 bases, leaving 6 bases not matched to a gene. Per germline, CDR1 SQVTM and CDR2 ANQGSEA. This CDR3 has 13 amino acids. DNA for the CDR3: TGCAGCGTGGGACAGCAAAGAAATCAGCCCCAGCATTTT. Translating gives CSVGQQRNQPQHF.

J is TRBJ2-4 and V is TRBV11-3; no clear D. V dropped 5 bases and J dropped 1 base, with 9 bases sitting between them. The CDR3 is 14 amino acids. The V gene's germline CDR1 is SGHNT and CDR2 YENEEA. CDR3 nucleotide sequence: TGTGCCAGCAGCCCCGGGCACGCCAAAAACATTCAGTACTTC. Protein product: CASSPGHAKNIQYF.

The J gene is TRBJ1-1, the V gene TRBV23-1; tentatively, D is TRBD1 (5 bases). TRBV23-1 is an ORF, with its function uncertain. This CDR3 has 14 residues. Trimming removed 2 bases at V and 3 bases at J, with 10 bases between. The CDR3 DNA reads as TGCGCCAGCAGTCAAGCAGCGGGGGACACTGAAGCTTTCTTT. This gives the protein CASSQAAGDTEAFF.

The CDR3 DNA sequence: TGCAGTGCTAGAAGGACAGGGACTAACTATGGCTACACCTTC. Encoded protein: CSARRTGTNYGYTF. The chain carries TRBV20-1 and TRBJ1-2; 8 bases fit TRBD1. Germline CDR1 is DFQATT and CDR2 is SNEGSKA (reference sequence). V gave up 2 bases and J gave up 0 bases; unmatched junction bases: 2. This CDR3 has 14 amino acids.

This clonotype was seen just once. The genes are TRBV29-1 and TRBJ1-2; D is possibly TRBD1 (6 bases). Germline V gene data show CDR1 as SQVTM and CDR2 as ANQGSEA. The ends were cut back, 4 bases at V and 8 bases at J, with 17 bases in the middle. The CDR3 is 13 amino acids. The CDR3, as DNA: TGCAGCGTTGGAGGGGGAGTGATAAGAGGCTACACCTTC. This gives the protein CSVGGGVIRGYTF.

The chain uses TRBV20-1 and TRBJ1-1, with no clear D. Germline CDR1 is DFQATT and CDR2 is SNEGSKA (reference sequence). V lost 1 base and J 8 bases, leaving 20 bases between the germline ends. The CDR3 runs to 15 residues. CDR3 DNA sequence: TGCAGTGCTAGAGTCGTTCATCACACTCCGTCCGAAGCTTTCTTT. This codes for CSARVVHHTPSEAFF.

The chain uses TRBV19 and TRBJ2-1, with no clear D. CDR3 size: 15 residues. From germline, CDR1 is LNHDA and CDR2 SQIVND (reference sequence). The germline V and J ends were trimmed by 7 bases and 4 bases, with 17 bases remaining between them. CDR3 sequence (DNA): TGTGCCAGTAATGATTTGACCTTGGCGTACAATGAGCAGTTCTTC. Translation gives CASNDLTLAYNEQFF.

The J gene is TRBJ1-1, the V gene TRBV9, with D possibly TRBD1 on 6 matching bases. There are 15 residues in the CDR3. The V end lost 3 bases, the J end lost 1 base, and 13 bases lay between the germline ends. Germline V CDR1 and CDR2: SGDLS, YYNGEE. The DNA of the CDR3 is TGTGCCAGCAGCGCAGGGACATTGGGGAACACTGAAGCTTTCTTT. This gives the protein CASSAGTLGNTEAFF.

This clonotype was seen a handful of times. Here the CDR3 reads CASSPEGRGITRYTF. In DNA, the CDR3 is TGTGCCAGCAGCCCCGAAGGAAGGGGGATTACGAGATACACCTTC. V is TRBV3-1 and J is TRBJ1-2; the D gene is possibly TRBD1 (6 bases). V lost 4 bases, J lost 11 bases, and 23 bases lay in between. The length of the CDR3 is 15 residues. Germline V gives CDR1 LGHDT, CDR2 YNNKEL (reference sequence).

The V and J genes are TRBV2 and TRBJ2-7; either TRBD1 or TRBD2 may fit D (8 bases each). The CDR3 has 16 amino acids. V lost 2 bases to trimming and J lost 2 bases, with 16 bases between them. Germline CDR1 is SNHLY and CDR2 is FYNNEI. The CDR3 sequence: CASSEREGQDPYEQYF. In DNA, the CDR3 is TGTGCCAGCAGTGAACGGGAGGGACAGGACCCCTACGAGCAGTACTTC.

The V gene is TRBV10-3, the J gene TRBJ2-3; 9 bases map to TRBD1. The CDR3 consists of 16 residues. With 7 bases clipped from V and 1 base from J, the junction kept 9 bases outside the gene matches. Germline values: CDR1 ENHRY, CDR2 SYGVKD. CDR3 region: CAIMGRTGVGTDTQYF. CDR3 DNA: TGTGCCATCATGGGTCGGACAGGGGTGGGCACAGATACGCAGTATTTT.